The clone carrying this T cell receptor beta chain was seen at least ten times. Its cognate antigen is unknown. The data derive from a study of T-cell memory formation after mild COVID-19. Via MiXCR, TCRdb re-called the 5' RACE reads, giving one row per CDR3 protein. Here the sample spans fewer than 600,000 distinct CDR3 sequences, roughly 20% being singletons. Findings of the study overall: Clones contracting across day 15 to 85 had a balanced CD4/CD8 profile; later expanding clones leaned CD4+. Most CD4+ clones that shrank were in CM and EM, while CD8+ ones turned up in EMRA.

Germline V CDR1 and CDR2: SGHRS, YFSETQ. CDR3 size: 14 residues. The V end was cut by 0 bases, the J end by 0 bases, with 6 bases between. V usage is TRBV5-1 and J usage is TRBJ2-5; D unresolved. The sequenced sample was PBMCs or a T cell subset sorted from them (not recorded which). The sequence came from an adult woman who had mild COVID-19 (a few samples of this study predate the infection). Cell type and time point are not known. This CDR3 reads CASSLGQHQETQYF. Written as DNA, the CDR3 is TGCGCCAGCAGCTTGGGGCAGCACCAAGAGACCCAGTACTTC.